Sequencing of this T cell receptor (beta chain) was carried out in a study of T cells after yellow fever vaccination. Regarding the study as a whole: In post-booster samples, most primary-vaccination clones reappeared (under 98% CD4, 75% to 90% CD8).

Only a few counts were recorded for this clonotype. Its antigen is as yet unknown. Each CDR3 protein is one row after TCRdb ran MiXCR on the 5' RACE reads. The table lists hundreds of thousands of distinct CDR3 sequences, more than 9% of them singletons, with under 15% in the top ten. V was pared by 5 bases and J by 2 bases, with 10 bases between. The CDR3 has 13 residues. CDR1 and CDR2 (germline): LGHDT, YNNKEL (reference sequence). The chain couples TRBV3-1 to TRBJ2-7, with D possibly being TRBD1 (5 bases). This sequence was found in a man aged 25-45 years who received the YFV17D yellow fever vaccine. This specimen consisted of PBMCs, obtained on the day of the yellow fever booster vaccination. CDR3 DNA sequence: TGTGCCAGCAGCGCTGTAGGGGCCTACGAGCAGTACTTC. Encoded protein: CASSAVGAYEQYF.